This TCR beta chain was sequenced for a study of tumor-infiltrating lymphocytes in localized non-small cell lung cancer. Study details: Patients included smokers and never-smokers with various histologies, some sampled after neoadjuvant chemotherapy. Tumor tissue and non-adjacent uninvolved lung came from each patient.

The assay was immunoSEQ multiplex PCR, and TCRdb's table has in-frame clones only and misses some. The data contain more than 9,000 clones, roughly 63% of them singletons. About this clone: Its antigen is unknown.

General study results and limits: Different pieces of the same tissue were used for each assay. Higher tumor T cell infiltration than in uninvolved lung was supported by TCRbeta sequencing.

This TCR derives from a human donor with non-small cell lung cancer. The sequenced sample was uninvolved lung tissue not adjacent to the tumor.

The CDR3 spells CASRPSLTDTQYF. In DNA form, the CDR3 reads TGTGCCAGCAGGCCATCCCTCACAGATACGCAGTATTTT. The chain has TRBV27 and TRBJ2-3, with D unresolved. The CDR3 spans 13 residues. Germline CDR1 and CDR2: MNHEY and SMNVEV (reference sequence). Trimming removed 6 bases at V and 2 bases at J, with 9 bases between.